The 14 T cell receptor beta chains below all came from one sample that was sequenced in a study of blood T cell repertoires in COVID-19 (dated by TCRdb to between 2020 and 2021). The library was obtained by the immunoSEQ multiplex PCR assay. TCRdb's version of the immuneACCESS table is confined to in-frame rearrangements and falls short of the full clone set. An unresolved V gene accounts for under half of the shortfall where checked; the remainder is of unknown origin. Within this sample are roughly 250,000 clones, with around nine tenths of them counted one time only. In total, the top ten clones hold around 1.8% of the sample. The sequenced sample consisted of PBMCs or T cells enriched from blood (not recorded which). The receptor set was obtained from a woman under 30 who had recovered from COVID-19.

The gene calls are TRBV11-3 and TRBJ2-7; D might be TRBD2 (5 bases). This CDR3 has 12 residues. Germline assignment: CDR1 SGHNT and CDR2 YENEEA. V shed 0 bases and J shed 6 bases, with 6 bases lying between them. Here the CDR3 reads CASSLEGSEQYF. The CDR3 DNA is TGTGCCAGCAGCTTAGAAGGGAGCGAGCAGTACTTC.

The CDR3 here is CASSLSEYGYTF. CDR3 sequence (DNA): TGTGCCAGCAGCTTGAGCGAGTATGGCTACACCTTC. The rearrangement links TRBV5-6 to TRBJ1-2; no reliable D call. Germline V gene lookup returns CDR1 SGHDT and CDR2 YYEEEE. The CDR3 covers 12 residues. Trimming left V 1 base short and J 5 bases short, with 6 bases between.

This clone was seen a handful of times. CDR3 in amino acids: CASGRGIMGNQPQHF. For the CDR3, the DNA is TGTGCCAGCGGTCGGGGAATAATGGGCAATCAGCCCCAGCATTTT. V gene TRBV6-5 combines with J gene TRBJ1-5; D is uncertain. The germline CDR1 and CDR2 sequences are MNHEY and SVGAGI. This CDR3 comprises 15 residues. Trimming removed 8 bases at V and 2 bases at J, with 16 bases between.

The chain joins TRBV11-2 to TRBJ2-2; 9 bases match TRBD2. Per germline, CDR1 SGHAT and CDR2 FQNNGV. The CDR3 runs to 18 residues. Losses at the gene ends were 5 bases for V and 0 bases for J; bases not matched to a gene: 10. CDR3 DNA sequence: TGTGCCAGCAGCCCCCGGGAGAGCGGGGGGCCGAACACCGGGGAGCTGTTTTTT. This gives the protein CASSPRESGGPNTGELFF.

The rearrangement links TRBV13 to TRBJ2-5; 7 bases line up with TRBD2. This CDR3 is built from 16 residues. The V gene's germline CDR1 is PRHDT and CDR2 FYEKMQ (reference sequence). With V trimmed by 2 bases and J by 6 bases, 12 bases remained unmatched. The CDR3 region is CASSLSSRQRGKTQYF. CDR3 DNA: TGTGCCAGCAGCTTAAGCTCGAGACAGCGGGGCAAGACCCAGTACTTC.

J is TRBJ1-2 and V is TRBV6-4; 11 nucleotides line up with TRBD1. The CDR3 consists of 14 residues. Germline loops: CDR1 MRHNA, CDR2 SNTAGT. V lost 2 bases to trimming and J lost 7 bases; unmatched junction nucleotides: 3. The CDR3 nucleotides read TGTGCCAGCAGTGACGGACAGGGGGCGACTGGCTACACCTTC. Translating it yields CASSDGQGATGYTF.

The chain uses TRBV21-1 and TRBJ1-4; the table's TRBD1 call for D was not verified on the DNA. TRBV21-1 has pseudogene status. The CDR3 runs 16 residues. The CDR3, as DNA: TGTGCCAGCAGCAAAGACACAGCATCAAAGGAAGAAAAACTGTTTTTT. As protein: CASSKDTASKEEKLFF.

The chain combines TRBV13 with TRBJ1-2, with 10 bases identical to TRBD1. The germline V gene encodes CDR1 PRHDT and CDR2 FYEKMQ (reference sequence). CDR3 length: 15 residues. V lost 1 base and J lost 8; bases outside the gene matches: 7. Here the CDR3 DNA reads TGTGCCAGCAGCTTAGTCGGGACAGGGGTGAGCGGCTACACCTTC. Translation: CASSLVGTGVSGYTF.

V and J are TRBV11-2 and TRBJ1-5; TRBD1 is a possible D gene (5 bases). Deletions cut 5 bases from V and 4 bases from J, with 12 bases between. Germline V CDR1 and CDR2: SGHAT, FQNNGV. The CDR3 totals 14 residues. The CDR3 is CASSQWGGNQPQHF. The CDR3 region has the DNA TGTGCCAGCAGCCAGTGGGGGGGGAATCAGCCCCAGCATTTT.

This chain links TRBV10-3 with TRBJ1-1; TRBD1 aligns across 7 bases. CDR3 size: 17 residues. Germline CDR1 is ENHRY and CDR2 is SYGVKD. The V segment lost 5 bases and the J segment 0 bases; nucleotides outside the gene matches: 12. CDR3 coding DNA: TGTGCCATCAGTCAGGGGGGTTCAGGGGAGGTGAACACTGAAGCTTTCTTT. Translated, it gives CAISQGGSGEVNTEAFF.

The CDR3 sequence: CASSFQQRDSPLHF. In DNA, the CDR3 is TGTGCCAGCAGTTTTCAACAACGGGATTCACCCCTCCACTTT. The rearrangement links TRBV27 to TRBJ1-6; no clear D gene. CDR1 and CDR2 (germline): MNHEY, SMNVEV (reference sequence). This CDR3 spans 14 amino acids. Trimming took off 3 bases at V and 8 bases at J, with 11 bases between the two ends.

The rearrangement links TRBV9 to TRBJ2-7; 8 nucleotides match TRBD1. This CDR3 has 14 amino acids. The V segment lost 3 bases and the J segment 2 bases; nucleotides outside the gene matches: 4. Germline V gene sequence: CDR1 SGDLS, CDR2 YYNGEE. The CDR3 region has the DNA TGTGCCAGCAGCGAGACAGGGGCCACCTACGAGCAGTACTTC. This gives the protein CASSETGATYEQYF. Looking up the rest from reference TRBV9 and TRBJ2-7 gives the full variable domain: DSGVTQTPKHLITATGQRVTLRCSPRSGDLSVYWYQQSLDQGLQFLIQYYNGEERAKGNILERFSAQQFPDLHSELNLSSLELGDSALYFCASSETGATYEQYFGPGTRLTVT.

CDR3 sequence (DNA): TGTGCCAGCAGCATGACAGGAGGGAACACTGAAGCTTTCTTT. Translated: CASSMTGGNTEAFF. The J gene is TRBJ1-1, the V gene TRBV6-5; tentatively, D is TRBD1 (6 bases). V was clipped by 6 bases and J by 1 base, with 12 bases between them. This CDR3 spans 14 amino acids. CDR1 and CDR2 from the germline V gene are MNHEY and SVGAGI.

The chain's CDR3 is CASSPGGGDSYEQYF. The CDR3 nucleotides are TGTGCCAGCTCACCAGGGGGAGGGGACTCCTACGAGCAGTACTTC. This chain uses TRBV18 with TRBJ2-7; 7 bases are a match to TRBD2. Trimming took 2 bases from V and 0 from J; bases not matched to a gene: 4. The germline V gene encodes CDR1 KGHSH and CDR2 LQKENI. The CDR3 covers 15 residues.